The clone carrying this T cell receptor (beta chain) was observed a handful of times. Its antigen is still unknown. TCRdb processed the 5' RACE reads anew with MiXCR; each CDR3 protein has one entry. The data show some 44,000 distinct CDR3 sequences, less than 25% seen once. Points from the study as a whole: The larger-cohort validation was restricted to a single TCR beta V-J rearrangement rather than whole repertoires.

Tregs were sorted as CD4+CD25+CD127-/low cells. This CDR3 region has 15 residues. Trimming stripped 4 bases from V and 5 bases from J, with 18 bases between. The germline V gene encodes CDR1 SGHTA and CDR2 FQGNSA. This chain joins TRBV7-2 and TRBJ2-7; D may be TRBD2 (6 bases). The TCR was taken from a female donor with breast cancer. Sequencing used Tregs sorted from blood. The CDR3 DNA reads as TGTGCCAGCAGCTCCTGGGCGGGGAGATTAAACGAGCAGTACTTC. Translation: CASSSWAGRLNEQYF.